A selection of T cell receptor beta chains follows, all from one sample in a study of blood T cell repertoires in COVID-19. Assay used: immunoSEQ multiplex PCR; TCRdb lists only in-frame clones, some missing. The sample carries some 390,000 clones, roughly 86% recorded once. The specimen sequenced was PBMCs or T cells enriched from blood (not recorded which). The receptors here all came from a woman in her thirties who had recovered from COVID-19. The CDR3 runs from the conserved cysteine through the conserved F or W. Each record gives: D gene, V gene, J gene, clone size, CDR3 protein, CDR3 DNA. D genes are given only for firm matches. Only some rows state a clone size, as once, few, many or a class for expanded clones.

>TRBD1|TRBV11-2|TRBJ2-5|NA
CASSSGDRIIQETQYF
TGTGCCAGCAGCTCTGGGGACAGGATAATTCAAGAGACCCAGTACTTC
>TRBD2|TRBV7-8|TRBJ2-1|NA
CASSFRASGVYNEQFF
TGTGCCAGCAGCTTTCGCGCTAGCGGGGTGTACAATGAGCAGTTCTTC
>TRBD2|TRBV5-1|TRBJ2-3|NA
CASSLGLAGLDTQYF
TGCGCCAGCAGCTTGGGACTAGCGGGACTCGATACGCAGTATTTT
>NA|TRBV23-1|TRBJ1-1|once
CASSQTPQGRDNTEAFF
TGCGCCAGCAGTCAAACCCCCCAAGGGAGGGACAACACTGAAGCTTTCTTT
>TRBD1|TRBV5-4|TRBJ2-2|NA
CASSSGQGGVTGELFF
TGTGCCAGCAGCTCCGGACAGGGTGGGGTCACCGGGGAGCTGTTTTTT
>NA|TRBV4-1|TRBJ1-1|NA
CASSLQGWDTEAFF
TGCGCCAGCAGCTTGCAGGGGTGGGACACTGAAGCTTTCTTT
>NA|TRBV7-2|TRBJ1-2|NA
CASSLAVSGRTGYTF
TGTGCCAGCAGCTTAGCGGTGTCAGGCCGCACAGGCTACACCTTC
>TRBD2|TRBV9|TRBJ2-2|NA
CASSVSGGRTGELFF
TGTGCCAGCAGCGTAAGCGGGGGAAGGACCGGGGAGCTGTTTTTT
>NA|TRBV19|TRBJ1-2|NA
CASRPEGRGYGYTF
TGTGCCAGTCGCCCAGAGGGCCGAGGCTATGGCTACACCTTC
>NA|TRBV2|TRBJ1-1|NA
CASMGGDDEAFF
TGTGCCTCAATGGGAGGGGACGATGAAGCTTTCTTT
>NA|TRBV2|TRBJ2-3|NA
CASRKLAAPTDTQYF
TGTGCCAGCAGAAAATTAGCGGCCCCGACAGATACGCAGTATTTT
>TRBD1|TRBV19|TRBJ2-2|NA
CASSIGYRDRDTGELFF
TGTGCCAGTAGTATAGGCTACCGGGACAGAGACACCGGGGAGCTGTTTTTT
>NA|TRBV12-3/TRBV12-4|TRBJ1-1|NA
CASSTGGATEAFF
TGTGCCAGCAGTACGGGGGGGGCAACTGAAGCTTTCTTT
>NA|TRBV5-1|TRBJ1-2|NA
CASSLNTANYGYTF
TGCGCCAGCAGCCTTAATACAGCAAACTATGGCTACACCTTC
>NA|TRBV21-1|TRBJ2-5|NA
CASSTMLPGRQETQYF
TGTGCCAGCAGCACGATGCTCCCAGGCCGCCAAGAGACCCAGTACTTC
>TRBD1|TRBV19|TRBJ2-2|few
CASSTGTGGINTGELFF
TGTGCCAGTAGTACCGGGACAGGGGGTATTAACACCGGGGAGCTGTTTTTT
>NA|TRBV18|TRBJ1-5|NA
CASSPWGDQPQHF
TGTGCCAGCTCACCATGGGGGGATCAGCCCCAGCATTTT
>NA|TRBV7-3|TRBJ2-1|once
CASSEKGGDNEQFF
TGTGCCAGCAGCGAAAAAGGGGGGGACAATGAGCAGTTCTTC
>NA|TRBV7-8|TRBJ1-5|NA
CASSLGGGWQPQHF
TGTGCCAGCAGCTTAGGGGGGGGCTGGCAGCCCCAGCATTTT
>NA|TRBV30|TRBJ1-4|NA
CAWNHLSNEKLFF
TGTGCCTGGAATCACCTTAGTAATGAAAAACTGTTTTTT
>NA|TRBV6-5|TRBJ2-7|NA
CASSYSTWVSSYF
TGTGCCAGCAGTTACTCGACATGGGTTTCATCGTACTTC
>NA|TRBV11-3|TRBJ2-6|NA
CASSSLMTGRSGANVLTF
TGTGCCAGCAGCTCTCTGATGACAGGGAGGTCTGGGGCCAACGTCCTGACTTTC
>NA|TRBV27|TRBJ2-1|NA
CASATGRVNEQFF
TGTGCCAGCGCGACAGGAAGGGTTAATGAGCAGTTCTTC
>NA|TRBV20-1|TRBJ2-3|once
CSARSSDTQYF
TGCAGTGCTCGAAGTAGCGATACGCAGTATTTT
>NA|TRBV3-1/TRBV3-2|TRBJ1-1|NA
CASQVGGNTEAFF
TGTGCCAGCCAGGTAGGGGGGAACACTGAAGCTTTCTTT
>NA|TRBV30|TRBJ1-5|NA
CAWSVPGGNNQPQHF
TGTGCCTGGAGTGTACCCGGGGGAAATAATCAGCCCCAGCATTTT
>NA|TRBV4-1|TRBJ1-1|NA
CASSQGGTIEAFF
TGCGCCAGCAGCCAAGGGGGGACTATTGAAGCTTTCTTT
>NA|TRBV7-9|TRBJ1-1|once
CASSLTWTENTEAFF
TGTGCCAGCAGCTTGACCTGGACAGAGAACACTGAAGCTTTCTTT
>NA|TRBV27|TRBJ1-1|NA
CASRSFSGPAAFF
TGTGCCAGCAGATCATTTTCAGGGCCTGCGGCTTTCTTT
>NA|TRBV2|TRBJ2-3|NA
CASTPGLQYF
TGTGCCAGCACCCCGGGTCTGCAGTATTTT
>TRBD2|TRBV7-3|TRBJ2-1|NA
CASSPRGAGVLNEQFF
TGTGCCAGCAGCCCCCGGGGTGCGGGAGTCCTCAATGAGCAGTTCTTC
>NA|TRBV19|TRBJ1-1|NA
CASSKGPGGQNTEAFF
TGTGCCAGTAGTAAAGGCCCCGGGGGGCAGAACACTGAAGCTTTCTTT
>NA|TRBV5-4|TRBJ2-7|few
CASSLGGRSGEQYF
TGTGCCAGCAGCTTGGGTGGCAGGTCCGGAGAGCAGTACTTC
>TRBD1|TRBV3-1/TRBV3-2|TRBJ1-5|NA
CASSSGQGAGQPQHF
TGTGCCAGCAGCTCCGGACAGGGGGCAGGGCAGCCCCAGCATTTT
>NA|TRBV5-1|TRBJ2-2|NA
CASSLAGHSTGELFF
TGCGCCAGCAGCTTGGCGGGACACAGTACCGGGGAGCTGTTTTTT
>NA|TRBV5-1|TRBJ2-3|NA
CASSLAWGPDTQYF
TGCGCCAGCAGCTTGGCTTGGGGCCCAGATACGCAGTATTTT
>TRBD1|TRBV9|TRBJ2-2|NA
CASSVEGTGAPTGELFF
TGTGCCAGCAGCGTAGAGGGAACAGGGGCACCCACCGGGGAGCTGTTTTTT
>NA|TRBV12-3/TRBV12-4|TRBJ1-2|NA
CASSLRQVGGYTF
TGTGCCAGCAGTTTAAGACAGGTGGGAGGCTACACCTTC
>TRBD2|TRBV7-2|TRBJ2-2|NA
CASTSGVITGELFF
TGTGCCAGCACCAGCGGGGTCATCACCGGGGAGCTGTTTTTT
>NA|TRBV28|TRBJ1-1|NA
CASRMIRGFEAFF
TGTGCCAGCAGGATGATCAGGGGATTTGAAGCTTTCTTT
>NA|TRBV6-5|TRBJ2-2|NA
CASSLGPSVGELFF
TGTGCCAGCAGTTTAGGCCCGAGCGTAGGGGAGCTGTTTTTT
>NA|TRBV4-3|TRBJ2-3|NA
CASSQDRVDTQYF
TGCGCCAGCAGCCAAGATCGAGTAGATACGCAGTATTTT
>NA|TRBV2|TRBJ2-5|NA
CASSQKETQYF
TGTGCCAGCAGCCAAAAAGAGACCCAGTACTTC
>TRBD1|TRBV4-2|TRBJ1-5|NA
CASSQVRQDRLPGQPQHF
TGTGCCAGCAGCCAAGTTAGGCAGGACAGGCTGCCCGGTCAGCCCCAGCATTTT
>TRBD1|TRBV5-4|TRBJ2-7|NA
CASSLGPTGQGVYEQYF
TGTGCCAGCAGCTTGGGACCCACGGGACAGGGGGTCTACGAGCAGTACTTC
>TRBD1|TRBV9|TRBJ2-2|NA
CASSVLGGRVTGELFF
TGTGCCAGCAGCGTTTTAGGGGGCCGGGTCACCGGGGAGCTGTTTTTT
>TRBD2|TRBV2|TRBJ2-7|NA
CASSSGATYEQYF
TGTGCCAGCTCTAGCGGGGCCACCTACGAGCAGTACTTC
>TRBD1|TRBV24-1|TRBJ2-7|NA
CATSDLTGETVYEQYF
TGTGCCACCAGTGATCTGACAGGGGAGACAGTCTACGAGCAGTACTTC